This record looks at one T cell receptor beta chain sequence and its context. Per the study methods: Reference gene primer amplification gave estimated nucleated cell counts. Libraries were prepared by immunoSEQ multiplex PCR; TCRdb keeps only in-frame clonotypes and omits some of them. The DNA was the basis for D and trimming; V, J and clone size are from that table. This table holds a few hundred thousand clones, approximately 86% found once. The data originate from a study of blood T cell repertoires in COVID-19. The wider study: Donors in the United States, Italy and Spain gave samples during acute or convalescent COVID-19.

This CDR3 comprises 14 residues. In germline, CDR1 is SNHLY, CDR2 FYNNEI. V was pared by 4 bases and J by 2 bases, with 9 bases between. The chain joins TRBV2 to TRBJ1-5; D unclear. Sequenced material: peripheral blood. The origin of this receptor is a man younger than 35 with active or convalescent COVID-19. CDR3 region: CASSAQKGNQPQHF. CDR3 sequence (DNA): TGTGCCAGCAGTGCCCAGAAAGGCAATCAGCCCCAGCATTTT.